The entry that follows covers one TCR beta chain sequence. This entry belongs to a study of blood T cell repertoires in COVID-19. Repertoires were generated with immunoSEQ multiplex PCR, while TCRdb's copy carries only in-frame clones and drops some. The table has hundreds of thousands of clones, 80% to 90% seen once. Trimming left V 4 bases short and J 3 bases short, with 15 bases between. Germline values: CDR1 LGHDT, CDR2 YNNKEL (reference sequence). This CDR3 region has 16 residues. Living in under 30 US areas, the participants were between roughly 18 and 95 years of age. Categorization into cohorts depended on clinical history that participants reported.

The chain couples TRBV3-1 (or the pseudogene TRBV3-2) to TRBJ2-2, with D possibly being TRBD1 (6 bases). The specimen was PBMCs or T cells enriched from blood (not recorded which). This TCR came from a man between 25 and 39 years old who had recovered from COVID-19. DNA for the CDR3: TGTGCCAGCAGCCCGACAGGTGGGAGAGACACCGGGGAGCTGTTTTTT. It codes for CASSPTGGRDTGELFF.